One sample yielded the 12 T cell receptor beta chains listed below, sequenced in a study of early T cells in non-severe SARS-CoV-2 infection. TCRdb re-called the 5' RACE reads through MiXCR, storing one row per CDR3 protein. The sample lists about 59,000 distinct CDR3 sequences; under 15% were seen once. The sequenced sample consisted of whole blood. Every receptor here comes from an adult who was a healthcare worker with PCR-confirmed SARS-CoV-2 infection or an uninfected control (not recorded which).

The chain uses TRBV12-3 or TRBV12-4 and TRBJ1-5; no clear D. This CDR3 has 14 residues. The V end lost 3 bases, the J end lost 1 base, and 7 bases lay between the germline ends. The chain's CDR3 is CASSFYGSNQPQHF. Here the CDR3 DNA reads TGTGCCAGCAGTTTTTACGGCAGCAATCAGCCCCAGCATTTT.

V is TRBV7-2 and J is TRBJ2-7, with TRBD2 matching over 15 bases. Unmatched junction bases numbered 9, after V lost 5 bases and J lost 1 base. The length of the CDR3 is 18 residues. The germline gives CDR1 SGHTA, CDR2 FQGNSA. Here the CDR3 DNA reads TGTGCCAGCAGCACTTCCGGGACTAGCGGGGGGTCATCCTACGAGCAGTACTTC. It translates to CASSTSGTSGGSSYEQYF.

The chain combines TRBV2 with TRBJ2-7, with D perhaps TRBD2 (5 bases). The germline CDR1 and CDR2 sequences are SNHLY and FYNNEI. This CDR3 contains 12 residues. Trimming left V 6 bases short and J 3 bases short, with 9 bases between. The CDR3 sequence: CASSQAGYEQYF. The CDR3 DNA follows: TGTGCCAGCAGCCAGGCGGGCTACGAGCAGTACTTC.

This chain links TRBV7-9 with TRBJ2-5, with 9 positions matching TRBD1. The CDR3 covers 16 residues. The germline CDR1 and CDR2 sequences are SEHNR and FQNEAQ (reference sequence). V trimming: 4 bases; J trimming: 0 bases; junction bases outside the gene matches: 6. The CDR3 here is CASSSQQGAHQETQYF. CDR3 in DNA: TGTGCCAGCAGCTCGCAACAGGGGGCCCACCAAGAGACCCAGTACTTC.

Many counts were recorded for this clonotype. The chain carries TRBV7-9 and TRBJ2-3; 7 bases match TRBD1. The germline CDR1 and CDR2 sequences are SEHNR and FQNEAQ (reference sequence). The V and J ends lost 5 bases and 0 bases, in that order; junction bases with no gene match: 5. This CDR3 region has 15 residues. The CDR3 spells CASSPTGSSTDTQYF. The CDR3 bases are TGTGCCAGCAGCCCGACAGGGTCTAGCACAGATACGCAGTATTTT.

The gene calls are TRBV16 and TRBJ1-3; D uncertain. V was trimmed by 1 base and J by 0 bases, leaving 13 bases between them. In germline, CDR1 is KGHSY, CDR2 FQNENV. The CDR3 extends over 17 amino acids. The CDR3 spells CASSQFLGHSSGNTIYF. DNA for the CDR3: TGTGCCAGCAGCCAATTTTTAGGTCACAGCTCTGGAAACACCATATATTTT.

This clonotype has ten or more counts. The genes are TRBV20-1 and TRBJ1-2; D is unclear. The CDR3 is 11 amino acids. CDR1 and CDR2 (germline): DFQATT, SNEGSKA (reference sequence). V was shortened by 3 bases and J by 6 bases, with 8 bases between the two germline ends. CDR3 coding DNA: TGCAGTGCTAGGCGGCAAAATGGCTACACCTTC. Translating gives CSARRQNGYTF.

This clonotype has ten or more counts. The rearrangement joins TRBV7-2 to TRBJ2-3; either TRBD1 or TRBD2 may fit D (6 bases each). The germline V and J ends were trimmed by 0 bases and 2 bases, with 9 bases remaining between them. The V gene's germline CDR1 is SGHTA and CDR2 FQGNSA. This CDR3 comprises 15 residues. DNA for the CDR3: TGTGCCAGCAGCTTAGCGGGGGGCTACACAGATACGCAGTATTTT. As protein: CASSLAGGYTDTQYF.

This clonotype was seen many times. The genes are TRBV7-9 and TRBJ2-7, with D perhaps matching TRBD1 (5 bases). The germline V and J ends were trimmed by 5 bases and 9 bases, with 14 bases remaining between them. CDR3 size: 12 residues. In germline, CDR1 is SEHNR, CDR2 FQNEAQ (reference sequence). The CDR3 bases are TGTGCCAGCAGCCGATACAGGTTACGGCAGTACTTC. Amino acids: CASSRYRLRQYF.

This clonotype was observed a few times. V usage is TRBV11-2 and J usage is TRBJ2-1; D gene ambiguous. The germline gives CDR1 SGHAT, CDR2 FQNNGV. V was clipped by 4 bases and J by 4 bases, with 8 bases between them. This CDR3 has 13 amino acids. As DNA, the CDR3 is TGTGCCAGCAGCTACCTCGGATACAATGAGCAGTTCTTC. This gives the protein CASSYLGYNEQFF.

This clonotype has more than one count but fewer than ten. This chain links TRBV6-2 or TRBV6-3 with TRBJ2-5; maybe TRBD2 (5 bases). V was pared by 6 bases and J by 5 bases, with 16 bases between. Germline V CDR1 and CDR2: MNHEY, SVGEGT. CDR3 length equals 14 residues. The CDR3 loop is CASSRGRGIETQYF. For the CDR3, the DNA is TGTGCCAGCAGCAGAGGCCGGGGAATCGAGACCCAGTACTTC.

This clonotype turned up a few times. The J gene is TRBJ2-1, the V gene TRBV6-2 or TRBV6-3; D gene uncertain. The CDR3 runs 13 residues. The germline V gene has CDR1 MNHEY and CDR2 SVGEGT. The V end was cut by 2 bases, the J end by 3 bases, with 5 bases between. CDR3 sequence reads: CASSYLSYNEQFF. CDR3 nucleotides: TGTGCCAGCAGTTACCTCAGCTACAATGAGCAGTTCTTC.